Given below is one TCR beta chain in context. This PCR relied on a set of 60 Vbeta primers and 13 Jbeta primers. Assay: immunoSEQ multiplex PCR; the TCRdb copy retains only in-frame clones and omits some. This table has roughly 100,000 clones, roughly 80% appearing once. The sample belongs to a study of cytomegalovirus exposure and HLA in healthy donors. CDR1 and CDR2 (germline): SGHTA, FQGNSA. This CDR3 is built from 18 residues. V shed 3 bases and J 4 bases; nucleotides not matched to a gene: 11. This clonotype was obtained from a man aged 50-59 years in good health and CMV-seropositive. V is TRBV7-2 and J is TRBJ2-1; 11 positions agree with TRBD2. Sequencing input: PBMCs. Here the CDR3 DNA reads TGTGCCAGCAGCTTTGGGGCTAGCGGGAGGTTTGGGTACAATGAGCAGTTCTTC. This gives the protein CASSFGASGRFGYNEQFF.